This is a list of T cell receptor beta chains from one sample in a study of regulatory T cells in long-lasting Graves disease. TCRdb redid the calling of the multiplex PCR reads with MiXCR, one entry per CDR3 protein. This sample has about 440,000 distinct CDR3 sequences, with 15% to 20% found just once. The same sample was also used in a study of T cells in Graves' hyperthyroidism and ophthalmopathy.

The source material was peripheral blood mononuclear cells (PBMCs), sampled at new diagnosis, from a patient treated with antithyroid drugs. These receptors were taken from a woman in her 30s with Graves disease. Both conserved end residues are part of each CDR3. Each record gives: D gene, V gene, J gene, clone size, CDR3 protein, CDR3 DNA. The D gene is left open where the match is weak. Size values are once, few and many counts, or a class for expanded clones, and some rows have none.

NA	TRBV9	TRBJ1-3	few	CASSVEDWVGRSGNTIYF	TGTGCCAGCAGCGTAGAAGATTGGGTGGGGCGCTCTGGAAACACCATATATTTT
NA	TRBV11-2	TRBJ2-3	many	CASSLVGPQTDTQYF	TGTGCCAGCAGCTTAGTAGGACCCCAAACAGATACGCAGTATTTT
NA	TRBV15	TRBJ2-7	NA	CATSTPSSEMGEQYF	TGTGCCACCAGCACCCCTAGCTCGGAGATGGGCGAGCAGTACTTC
TRBD2	TRBV6-1	TRBJ2-7	many	CASRPGLGGDYEQYF	TGTGCCAGCAGACCAGGGTTGGGGGGGGACTACGAGCAGTACTTC
NA	TRBV29-1	TRBJ2-1	few	CSAIIPGRNEQFF	TGCAGCGCCATTATACCGGGGCGCAATGAGCAGTTCTTC
NA	TRBV19	TRBJ1-1	few	CASSIDRYLNTEAFF	TGTGCCAGTAGTATAGACAGGTACCTGAACACTGAAGCTTTCTTT
NA	TRBV12-5	TRBJ1-3	many	CASGTSEESGNTIYF	TGTGCTAGTGGTACCTCGGAAGAGTCTGGAAACACCATATATTTT
NA	TRBV4-3	TRBJ1-1	NA	CASSAGQGETEAFF	TGCGCCAGCAGCGCAGGGCAAGGCGAGACTGAAGCTTTCTTT
NA	TRBV6-5	TRBJ2-1	many	CASSYSKTSRVNEQFF	TGTGCCAGCAGTTACTCGAAGACTAGTCGGGTCAATGAGCAGTTCTTC
NA	TRBV6-1	TRBJ1-2	NA	CASSVSGNDYGYTF	TGTGCCAGCAGTGTATCCGGGAACGACTATGGCTACACCTTC
NA	TRBV5-1	TRBJ2-7	many	CASSLSVGKTYEQYF	TGCGCCAGCAGCTTGTCGGTGGGAAAAACCTACGAGCAGTACTTC
NA	TRBV3-1	TRBJ1-6	many	CASSQAENSPLHF	TGTGCCAGCAGCCAAGCGGAGAATTCACCCCTCCACTTT
TRBD1	TRBV9	TRBJ2-2	few	CASSQTGSGELFF	TGTGCCAGCAGTCAGACAGGGTCCGGGGAGCTGTTTTTT
NA	TRBV20-1	TRBJ1-1	NA	CSAQDRNTEAFF	TGCAGTGCTCAGGACAGGAACACTGAAGCTTTCTTT
TRBD2	TRBV28	TRBJ2-7	many	CASSPTRLAQRSSYEQYF	TGTGCCAGCAGTCCCACCCGACTAGCGCAAAGGAGCTCCTACGAGCAGTACTTC
TRBD1	TRBV20-1	TRBJ2-1	few	CSARTDRGWDNEQFF	TGCAGTGCTAGAACGGACAGGGGCTGGGACAATGAGCAGTTCTTC
NA	TRBV5-6	TRBJ1-2	few	CASSPWKDYGYTF	TGTGCCAGCAGCCCTTGGAAGGACTATGGCTACACCTTC
NA	TRBV20-1	TRBJ2-5	few	CSASPPSAQETQYF	TGCAGTGCTAGTCCTCCTAGCGCACAAGAGACCCAGTACTTC
NA	TRBV27	TRBJ2-3	many	CASGDAGFSTDTQYF	TGTGCCAGCGGAGACGCGGGCTTTAGCACAGATACGCAGTATTTT
NA	TRBV7-8	TRBJ2-2	many	CASRREPGELFF	TGTGCCAGCAGACGAGAACCCGGGGAGCTGTTTTTT
NA	TRBV18	TRBJ1-2	NA	CASSPWTGNFGYTF	TGTGCCAGCTCACCTTGGACGGGGAACTTTGGCTACACCTTC
NA	TRBV29-1	TRBJ1-3	NA	CSVETRTVEVIYF	TGCAGCGTTGAAACCCGGACAGTAGAGGTCATATATTTT
TRBD1	TRBV5-1	TRBJ1-4	few	CASSRTGVGNEKLFF	TGCGCCAGCAGCCGGACAGGGGTAGGGAATGAAAAACTGTTTTTT
NA	TRBV28	TRBJ2-1	many	CASSFRTGSYNEQFF	TGTGCCAGCAGTTTTAGAACGGGTTCCTACAATGAGCAGTTCTTC
TRBD2	TRBV20-1	TRBJ2-1	few	CSARDQLPLAGGPRGGNEQFF	TGCAGTGCTAGAGATCAACTACCTTTAGCGGGAGGCCCTCGGGGTGGCAATGAGCAGTTCTTC
NA	TRBV5-1	TRBJ1-5	many	CASSLAGTIGQPQHF	TGCGCCAGCAGCTTAGCCGGGACAATCGGTCAGCCCCAGCATTTT
TRBD1	TRBV20-1	TRBJ2-7	many	CSASTGANPIKRSEQYF	TGCAGTGCCTCGACAGGGGCGAACCCAATAAAGCGCAGCGAGCAGTACTTC
TRBD1	TRBV6-1	TRBJ2-5	many	CASSELRGTGSFETQYF	TGTGCCAGCAGTGAATTACGGGGGACAGGGAGTTTTGAGACCCAGTACTTC
TRBD1	TRBV7-2	TRBJ2-7	many	CASSLVGDRAYEQYF	TGTGCCAGCAGCTTGGTAGGGGACAGAGCCTACGAGCAGTACTTC
NA	TRBV3-1	TRBJ2-2	many	CASSQESWGELFF	TGTGCCAGCAGCCAAGAATCCTGGGGGGAGCTGTTTTTT
NA	TRBV6-1	TRBJ2-7	many	CASSGPQGPGDYEQYF	TGTGCCAGCAGTGGTCCACAGGGACCGGGTGACTACGAGCAGTACTTC
NA	TRBV3-1	TRBJ2-7	many	CASSQDPGSYEQYF	TGTGCCAGCAGCCAAGATCCTGGCTCCTACGAGCAGTACTTC
NA	TRBV18	TRBJ1-5	many	CASSPPGPGNQPQHF	TGTGCCAGCTCACCACCAGGGCCGGGCAATCAGCCCCAGCATTTT
TRBD1	TRBV27	TRBJ1-5	many	CASSPGQENQPQHF	TGTGCCAGCAGTCCCGGACAGGAGAATCAGCCCCAGCATTTT
TRBD1	TRBV9	TRBJ2-3	NA	CASSRLGQGSTDTQYF	TGTGCCAGCAGCCGCCTAGGACAGGGCTCCACAGATACGCAGTATTTT
NA	TRBV20-1	TRBJ2-1	many	CSAREAYNEQFF	TGCAGTGCTAGAGAGGCCTACAATGAGCAGTTCTTC
TRBD1	TRBV12-3/TRBV12-4	TRBJ2-7	many	CANSFGTGLPYEQYF	TGTGCCAACAGTTTCGGGACAGGGCTCCCCTACGAGCAGTACTTC
TRBD1	TRBV30	TRBJ1-6	many	CAWQQGARGSPLHF	TGTGCCTGGCAACAGGGGGCGCGAGGTTCACCCCTCCACTTT
NA	TRBV4-2	TRBJ2-2	few	CASSQEYRMANTGELFF	TGTGCCAGCAGCCAAGAGTACAGGATGGCGAACACCGGGGAGCTGTTTTTT
NA	TRBV12-3/TRBV12-4	TRBJ1-5	many	CYRIDRYSNQPQHF	TGCTACCGGATAGATCGGTATAGCAATCAGCCCCAGCATTTT
NA	TRBV5-1	TRBJ2-1	NA	CASSFSSGEQFF	TGCGCCAGCAGCTTCTCCTCAGGGGAGCAGTTCTTC
NA	TRBV18	TRBJ1-2	many	CASSPRGQQDYGYTF	TGTGCCAGCTCACCACGTGGACAGCAGGACTATGGCTACACCTTC
TRBD2	TRBV12-3/TRBV12-4	TRBJ2-7	many	CASRSSGTSNYEQYF	TGTGCCAGCAGATCGTCCGGGACTAGCAACTACGAGCAGTACTTC
TRBD1	TRBV10-2	TRBJ1-2	NA	CASSSQGAGFYGYTF	TGCGCCAGCAGCAGTCAGGGGGCCGGCTTCTATGGCTACACCTTC
TRBD1	TRBV5-1	TRBJ1-6	NA	CASSHGDRRYNSPLHF	TGCGCCAGCAGCCACGGGGACAGACGTTATAATTCACCCCTCCACTTT
TRBD1	TRBV19	TRBJ1-1	few	CASSGTGRGEAFF	TGTGCCAGTAGTGGGACAGGGAGAGGTGAAGCTTTCTTT
NA	TRBV5-5	TRBJ2-1	NA	CASSWGPLGVDSGYNEQFF	TGTGCCAGCAGCTGGGGGCCCCTAGGAGTGGATTCGGGTTACAATGAGCAGTTCTTC
NA	TRBV20-1	TRBJ2-5	many	CSASPVRQVQYF	TGCAGTGCTAGCCCTGTTCGTCAGGTTCAGTACTTC
NA	TRBV7-9	TRBJ1-1	NA	CASSLVGLDTEAFF	TGTGCCAGCAGCTTAGTGGGACTGGACACTGAAGCTTTCTTT